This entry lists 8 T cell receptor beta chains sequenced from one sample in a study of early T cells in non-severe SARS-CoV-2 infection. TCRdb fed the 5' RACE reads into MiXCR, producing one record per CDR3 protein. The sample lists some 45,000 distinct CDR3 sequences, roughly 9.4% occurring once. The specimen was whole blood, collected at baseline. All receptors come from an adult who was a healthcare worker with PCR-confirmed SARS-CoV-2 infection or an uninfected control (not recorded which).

This CDR3 is CASSNAGPATDTQYF. The CDR3 nucleotides read TGCGCCAGCAGCAATGCGGGACCTGCCACAGATACGCAGTATTTT. The rearrangement uses TRBV5-1 and TRBJ2-3; the D gene is possibly TRBD2 (6 bases). V was shortened by 4 bases and J by 2 bases, with 14 bases between the two germline ends. This CDR3 region has 15 residues. The germline V gene encodes CDR1 SGHRS and CDR2 YFSETQ.

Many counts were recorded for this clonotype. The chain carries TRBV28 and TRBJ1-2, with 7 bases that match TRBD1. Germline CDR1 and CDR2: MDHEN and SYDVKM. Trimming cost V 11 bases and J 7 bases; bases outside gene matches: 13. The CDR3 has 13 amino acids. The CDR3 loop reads CAGRVTGKSGYTF. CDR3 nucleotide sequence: TGTGCCGGGAGGGTGACAGGGAAATCTGGCTACACCTTC.

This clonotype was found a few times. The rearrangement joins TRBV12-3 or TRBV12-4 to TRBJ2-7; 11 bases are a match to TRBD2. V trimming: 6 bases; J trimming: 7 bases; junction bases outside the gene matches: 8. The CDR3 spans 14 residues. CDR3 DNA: TGTGCCAGCAGCCCTAGCGGGGGGTATGGTGAGCAGTACTTC. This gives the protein CASSPSGGYGEQYF.

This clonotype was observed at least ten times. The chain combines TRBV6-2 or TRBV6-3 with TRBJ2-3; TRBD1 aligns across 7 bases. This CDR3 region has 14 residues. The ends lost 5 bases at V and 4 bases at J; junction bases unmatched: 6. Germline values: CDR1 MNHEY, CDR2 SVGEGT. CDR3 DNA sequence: TGTGCCAGCAGTCTCCGACAGGGCGCAGATACGCAGTATTTT. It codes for CASSLRQGADTQYF.

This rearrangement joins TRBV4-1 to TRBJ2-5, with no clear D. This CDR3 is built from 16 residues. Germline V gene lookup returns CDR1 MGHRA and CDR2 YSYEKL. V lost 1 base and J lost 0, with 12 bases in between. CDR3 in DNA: TGCGCCAGCAGCCAAGGGCAGGTCATATACCAAGAGACCCAGTACTTC. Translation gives CASSQGQVIYQETQYF.

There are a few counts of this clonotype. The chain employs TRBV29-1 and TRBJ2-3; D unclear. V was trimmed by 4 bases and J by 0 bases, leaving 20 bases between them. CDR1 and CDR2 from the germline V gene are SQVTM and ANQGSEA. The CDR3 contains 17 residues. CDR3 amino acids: CSVVVLGSGVSTDTQYF. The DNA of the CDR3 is TGCAGCGTTGTGGTTTTAGGATCGGGTGTTAGCACAGATACGCAGTATTTT.

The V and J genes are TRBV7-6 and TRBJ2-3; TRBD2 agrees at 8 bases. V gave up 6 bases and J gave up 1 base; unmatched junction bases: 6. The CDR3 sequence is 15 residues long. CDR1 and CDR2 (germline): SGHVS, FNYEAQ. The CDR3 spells CASRPPGLGTDTQYF. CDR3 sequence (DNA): TGTGCCAGCAGGCCACCGGGACTAGGCACAGATACGCAGTATTTT.

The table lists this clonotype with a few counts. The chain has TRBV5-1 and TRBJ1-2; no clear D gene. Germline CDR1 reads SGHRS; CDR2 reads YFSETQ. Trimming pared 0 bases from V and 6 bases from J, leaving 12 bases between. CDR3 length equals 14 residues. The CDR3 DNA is TGCGCCAGCAGCTTGGATGCGGAACTAAATGGCTACACCTTC. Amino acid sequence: CASSLDAELNGYTF.